These 32 T cell receptor beta chains were all obtained from the same sample, sequenced in a study of blood T cells in healthy people across ages (dated by TCRdb to between 2014 and 2017). Receptor amplification or capture employed 5' RACE. The sequencing machine was an Illumina HiSeq 2500. A second 7 to 11 cycle PCR used a sample-barcoded 5' primer and a J-beta primer mix. TCRdb reran the public reads through fastp at Q25 and MiXCR, keeping productive beta chains. All rows with the same CDR3 protein become a single entry with the most common DNA and genes. The sample table records more than 800,000 distinct CDR3 sequences; more than 25% of these occur just once. The ten top clones hold around 16% of the sample. Sequenced sample: blood. Receptor source: a woman older than 75 in good health.

Only a few counts were recorded for this clonotype. This chain links TRBV7-2 with TRBJ1-1; the D gene is possibly TRBD1 (6 bases). There are 13 residues in the CDR3. Germline V gives CDR1 SGHTA, CDR2 FQGNSA. Trimming pared 5 bases from V and 6 bases from J, leaving 13 bases between. Here the CDR3 DNA reads TGTGCCAGCAGCAACCTCAGGGGATCTGAAGCTTTCTTT. Its translation is CASSNLRGSEAFF.

This clonotype was observed a few times. The J gene is TRBJ2-3, the V gene TRBV6-2 or TRBV6-3; D possibly corresponds to TRBD2 (6 bases). The germline gives CDR1 MNHEY, CDR2 SVGEGT. V lost 8 bases and J lost 2, with 17 bases in between. This CDR3 region has 15 residues. The CDR3 spells CASGGAGTFTDTQYF. The CDR3 nucleotides are TGTGCCAGCGGTGGTGCGGGGACCTTCACAGATACGCAGTATTTT.

This clonotype was recorded at least ten times. The CDR3 region has the DNA TGTGCCACCAGCAGAGATCCGGGGGCCTACGAGCAGTACTTC. Residues: CATSRDPGAYEQYF. This rearrangement joins TRBV15 to TRBJ2-7, with D tentatively TRBD2 (6 bases). Germline CDR1 and CDR2: LNHNV and YYDKDF (reference sequence). The CDR3 contains 14 residues. V lost 0 bases and J lost 2, with 8 bases in between.

As concerns this clonotype: One end of the junction fails to match germline, which may point to a read error. The V and J genes are TRBV11-2 and TRBJ1-4; 7 nucleotides align to TRBD1. This CDR3 is 15 amino acids long. Germline loops: CDR1 SGHAT, CDR2 FQNNGV. The CDR3 is CASSTQGGANEKRFF. The DNA for the CDR3 is TGTGCCAGCAGCACCCAGGGGGGTGCTAATGAAAAACGGTTTTTT.

This clonotype was detected ten times or more. The V gene is TRBV7-9, the J gene TRBJ1-6, with D perhaps TRBD1 (6 bases). Germline-derived CDR1 and CDR2 are SEHNR and FQNEAQ (reference sequence). This CDR3 has 13 residues. Trimming removed 5 bases at V and 8 bases at J, with 10 bases between. The CDR3 DNA reads TGTGCCAGCAGCCTCAGGGGTGATTCACCCCTCCACTTT. The encoded protein is CASSLRGDSPLHF.

The rearrangement uses TRBV6-1 and TRBJ1-1; maybe TRBD1 (6 bases). This CDR3 has 13 residues. V shed 10 bases and J shed 1 base, with 13 bases lying between them. In germline, CDR1 is MNHNS, CDR2 SASEGT. The CDR3 is CAIRGPWNTEAFF. The CDR3 DNA reads as TGTGCCATCAGGGGTCCCTGGAACACTGAAGCTTTCTTT.

This clonotype was recorded at least ten times. This chain uses TRBV20-1 with TRBJ1-6, with D perhaps matching TRBD1 (6 bases). This CDR3 region has 14 residues. Trimming cost V 5 bases and J 6 bases, with 14 bases left between them. Germline V gene sequence: CDR1 DFQATT, CDR2 SNEGSKA (reference sequence). The chain's CDR3 is CSAPRDTVNSPLHF. DNA of the CDR3: TGCAGTGCTCCCCGGGACACGGTTAATTCACCCCTCCACTTT.

J is TRBJ1-4 and V is TRBV30; D ambiguous. Germline values: CDR1 GTSNPN, CDR2 SVGIG (reference sequence). The CDR3 spans 13 residues. V gave up 8 bases and J gave up 7 bases, with 17 bases separating them. Here the CDR3 reads CASLGNPGEKLFF. CDR3 sequence (DNA): TGTGCCAGTCTGGGGAACCCGGGTGAAAAACTGTTTTTT.

This clonotype was observed a handful of times. This chain connects TRBV12-3 or TRBV12-4 to TRBJ1-5; TRBD1 matches at 10 bases. CDR3 length: 16 amino acids. J gave up 5 bases and V 7 bases, and 11 bases lay outside the gene matches. CDR3 in amino acids: CASNPGQGVRDQPQHF. For the CDR3, the DNA is TGTGCCAGCAATCCCGGACAGGGGGTAAGGGATCAGCCCCAGCATTTT.

This clonotype has at least ten counts. The chain joins TRBV20-1 to TRBJ2-3; TRBD2 matches 13 bases. The CDR3 covers 17 residues. The junction had 6 bases not matched to a gene; V was cut back by 0 bases and J by 3 bases. The germline CDR1 and CDR2 sequences are DFQATT and SNEGSKA (reference sequence). DNA for the CDR3: TGCAGTGCTAGAGAACGAGGACTAGCGGGGGTTACAGATACGCAGTATTTT. Translating it yields CSARERGLAGVTDTQYF.

This clonotype came up many times. The J gene is TRBJ2-5, the V gene TRBV7-2; TRBD1 matches at 10 bases. Germline-derived CDR1 and CDR2 are SGHTA and FQGNSA. Trimming at V came to 1 base and at J to 7 bases, leaving 9 bases not matched to a gene. This CDR3 contains 16 residues. The CDR3 nucleotides read TGTGCCAGCAGCTTAGGGGTGGGACAGGGGCAGAGGACCCAGTACTTC. Translated, it gives CASSLGVGQGQRTQYF. Complete variable domain (other parts from reference TRBV7-2 and TRBJ2-5): GAGVSQSPSNKVTEKGKDVELRCDPISGHTALYWYRQSLGQGLEFLIYFQGNSAPDKSGLPSDRFSAERTGGSVSTLTIQRTQQEDSAVYLCASSLGVGQGQRTQYFGPGTRLLVL.

The table lists this clonotype with many counts. The rearrangement joins TRBV9 to TRBJ2-1; no clear D. Per the germline V gene, CDR1 is SGDLS and CDR2 is YYNGEE. V dropped 7 bases and J dropped 2 bases, with 25 bases sitting between them. This CDR3 is 18 amino acids long. CDR3 region: CASSKSPEPQVAYNEQFF. The CDR3 nucleotides are TGTGCCAGCTCCAAAAGTCCGGAACCCCAGGTCGCCTACAATGAGCAGTTCTTC.

The rearrangement uses TRBV7-2 and TRBJ2-4; the match to TRBD2 covers 8 bases. The CDR3 totals 15 residues. From germline, CDR1 is SGHTA and CDR2 FQGNSA. V gave up 4 bases and J gave up 9 bases; unmatched junction bases: 11. In nucleotides, the CDR3 is TGTGCCAGCAGCTCACCACTGAGCGGGAGTGGCATTCAGTACTTC. Its translation is CASSSPLSGSGIQYF.

Points on this clonotype: The junction does not match germline at one end; this may be a read error. This chain uses TRBV20-1 with TRBJ2-5; a possible D gene is TRBD2 (6 bases). The CDR3 is made up of 15 amino acids. CDR1 DFQATT and CDR2 SNEGSKA come from the germline V gene (reference sequence). DNA for the CDR3: TGCAGTGCTAGAGAGTTGGGGGGATCCCAAGAGACCCTGTACTTC. This gives the protein CSARELGGSQETLYF.

This chain joins TRBV12-3 or TRBV12-4 and TRBJ1-3, with D tentatively TRBD1 (5 bases). The V and J ends lost 6 bases and 0 bases respectively, with 9 bases between them. This CDR3 has 14 amino acids. The CDR3: CASRAGGSGNTIYF. CDR3 DNA sequence: TGTGCCAGCAGAGCGGGGGGCTCTGGAAACACCATATATTTT.

This clonotype was seen ten or more times. This chain links TRBV5-5 with TRBJ2-4; 8 positions match TRBD1. Germline-derived CDR1 and CDR2 are SGHKS and YYEKEE (reference sequence). CDR3 length: 15 amino acids. V shed 4 bases and J 7 bases; nucleotides not matched to a gene: 10. The CDR3 nucleotides read TGTGCCAGCAGCAAACGGCTGGACAGGGCTAACATTCAGTACTTC. Residues: CASSKRLDRANIQYF.

This clonotype has ten or more counts. CDR3 amino acids: CASSYRGRGLEAFF. The CDR3 DNA is TGTGCCAGCAGTTACCGGGGCAGGGGTCTTGAAGCTTTCTTT. The J gene is TRBJ1-1, the V gene TRBV6-2 or TRBV6-3; perhaps TRBD1 as D (6 bases). Trimming took 2 bases from V and 7 from J, leaving 14 bases between them. CDR1 is MNHEY, CDR2 SVGEGT, per germline. The CDR3 sequence is 14 residues long.

The J gene is TRBJ2-5, the V gene TRBV29-1; 7 bases match TRBD2. V lost 1 base, J lost 5 bases, and 4 bases stayed unmatched. The CDR3 is made up of 13 amino acids. In germline, CDR1 is SQVTM, CDR2 ANQGSEA. DNA for the CDR3: TGCAGCGTTGAAGGGGGAGGGGACGAGACCCAGTACTTC. Its protein is CSVEGGGDETQYF.

This clonotype occurred many times. This chain joins TRBV15 and TRBJ1-2; D gene unclear. This CDR3 region has 13 residues. The V end lost 3 bases, the J end lost 5 bases, and 10 bases lay between the germline ends. Germline V gene lookup returns CDR1 LNHNV and CDR2 YYDKDF (reference sequence). The DNA of the CDR3 is TGTGCCACCAGCAGCAACACCTTTTATGGCTACACCTTC. It translates to CATSSNTFYGYTF. Full variable domain (outside the CDR3, taken from reference TRBV15 and TRBJ1-2): DAMVIQNPRYQVTQFGKPVTLSCSQTLNHNVMYWYQQKSSQAPKLLFHYYDKDFNNEADTPDNFQSRRPNTSFCFLDIRSPGLGDTAMYLCATSSNTFYGYTFGSGTRLTVV.

This clonotype has a count of ten or more. The rearrangement joins TRBV20-1 to TRBJ2-1; 16 nucleotides agree with TRBD2. Germline CDR1 is DFQATT and CDR2 is SNEGSKA (reference sequence). Germline trimming cut 3 bases from V and 1 base from J; bases unmatched to any gene: 3. There are 17 residues in the CDR3. The CDR3 loop is CSASGGLAGGSYNEQFF. The DNA for the CDR3 is TGCAGTGCTAGCGGGGGACTAGCGGGGGGGTCCTACAATGAGCAGTTCTTC.

The genes are TRBV7-9 and TRBJ1-1; D uncertain. The CDR3 covers 13 residues. CDR1 and CDR2 (germline): SEHNR, FQNEAQ (reference sequence). The ends were cut back, 8 bases at V and 0 bases at J, with 10 bases in the middle. The CDR3 here is CASLGLMNTEAFF. For the CDR3, the DNA is TGTGCCAGCTTGGGTCTCATGAACACTGAAGCTTTCTTT.

The rearrangement joins TRBV12-3 or TRBV12-4 to TRBJ1-1; perhaps TRBD1 as D (6 bases). Trimming took 6 bases from V and 5 from J, leaving 16 bases between them. The CDR3 is 14 amino acids. CDR3 in amino acids: CASRPDSAWTEAFF. The CDR3 nucleotides are TGTGCCAGCAGGCCGGACAGTGCGTGGACTGAAGCTTTCTTT.

In its sample, this clonotype was seen many times. This chain uses TRBV12-3 or TRBV12-4 with TRBJ2-3; D not certain. This CDR3 has 13 residues. V lost 5 bases, J lost 1 base, and 7 bases lay in between. CDR3 amino acids: CASSTGGTDTQYF. CDR3 bases: TGTGCCAGCAGTACCGGTGGCACAGATACGCAGTATTTT.

At least ten counts were recorded for this clonotype. The chain is built from TRBV6-5 and TRBJ1-5, with TRBD1 matching over 9 bases. Trimming cost V 5 bases and J 1 base; bases outside gene matches: 6. Germline CDR1 MNHEY, CDR2 SVGAGI. This CDR3 has 16 residues. This CDR3 reads CASSQGQGGSNQPQHF. DNA of the CDR3: TGTGCCAGCAGTCAGGGACAGGGAGGAAGCAATCAGCCCCAGCATTTT.

J is TRBJ2-5 and V is TRBV12-3 or TRBV12-4, with 8 bases aligning to TRBD2. V dropped 5 bases and J dropped 5; count of bases not matched to a gene: 16. This CDR3 has 17 amino acids. CDR3 nucleotides: TGTGCCAGCAGTCCCCTTAAGGGCGGGGGGCCGGGGGAGACCCAGTACTTC. It encodes CASSPLKGGGPGETQYF.

The CDR3 is CASSTERLTANTEAFF. The CDR3 region has the DNA TGTGCCAGTAGTACCGAGAGGCTGACAGCGAACACTGAAGCTTTCTTT. The rearrangement links TRBV19 to TRBJ1-1; D might be TRBD1 (5 bases). CDR3 length: 16 residues. The V gene lost 4 bases and the J gene lost 1 base, with 16 bases spanning the gap. Per the germline V gene, CDR1 is LNHDA and CDR2 is SQIVND (reference sequence).

This clonotype was picked up many times. In DNA, the CDR3 is TGTGCCAGCCGGCCAGGGGCAGGGTCCTATAATTCACCCCTCCACTTT. It is translated as CASRPGAGSYNSPLHF. The chain recombines TRBV5-5 with TRBJ1-6, with D perhaps TRBD1 (6 bases). The germline CDR1 and CDR2 sequences are SGHKS and YYEKEE (reference sequence). This CDR3 is 16 amino acids long. Trimming pared 7 bases from V and 1 base from J, leaving 15 bases between. Using reference TRBV5-5 and TRBJ1-6 for the parts outside the CDR3, the full variable domain is DAGVTQSPTHLIKTRGQQVTLRCSPISGHKSVSWYQQVLGQGPQFIFQYYEKEERGRGNFPDRFSARQFPNYSSELNVNALLLGDSALYLCASRPGAGSYNSPLHFGNGTRLTVT.

This clonotype was recorded once. The J gene is TRBJ2-3, the V gene TRBV7-7; TRBD2 matches 8 bases. The CDR3 sequence is 15 residues long. Germline assignment: CDR1 SSHAT and CDR2 FNYEAQ (reference sequence). The CDR3 DNA follows: TGTGCTAGCGGCTCATCCGGGGGGGCGTGGGATACGCAGTATTTT. Protein product: CASGSSGGAWDTQYF.

Only a few counts were recorded for this clonotype. The rearrangement uses TRBV28 and TRBJ2-1; D is unclear. The CDR3 is 14 amino acids. Germline lookup yields CDR1 MDHEN and CDR2 SYDVKM. V was cut by 3 bases and J by 2 bases, with 8 bases left in between. The CDR3 DNA reads as TGTGCCAGCAGTTTCCCCCGGCCCTACAATGAGCAGTTCTTC. As protein: CASSFPRPYNEQFF.

This clonotype showed up just a few times. The chain uses TRBV15 and TRBJ1-5; D gene ambiguous. From germline, CDR1 is LNHNV and CDR2 YYDKDF (reference sequence). V lost 0 bases and J 1 base, leaving 13 bases between the germline ends. The CDR3 totals 17 residues. CDR3 protein: CATSRDNPRSSNQPQHF. The DNA for the CDR3 is TGTGCCACCAGCAGAGATAACCCACGGTCGAGCAATCAGCCCCAGCATTTT.

The chain links TRBV6-1 to TRBJ1-6; 7 bases match TRBD1. Trimming cost V 5 bases and J 0 bases; bases outside gene matches: 10. This CDR3 has 18 amino acids. Germline V gene sequence: CDR1 MNHNS, CDR2 SASEGT. The chain's CDR3 is CASSPRTGPSSYNSPLHF. The CDR3 DNA reads as TGTGCCAGCAGTCCACGGACAGGCCCGAGCTCCTATAATTCACCCCTCCACTTT.

This clonotype has a handful of counts. This chain joins TRBV7-8 and TRBJ1-2; D remains ambiguous. CDR3 length equals 13 residues. Trimming pared 5 bases from V and 7 bases from J, leaving 14 bases between. Per the germline V gene, CDR1 is SGHVS and CDR2 is FQNEAQ. This CDR3 is CASSPPWGGGYTF. DNA of the CDR3: TGTGCCAGCAGCCCCCCTTGGGGAGGTGGCTACACCTTC. The full variable domain, completed using reference TRBV7-8 and TRBJ1-2, is GAGVSQSPRYKVAKRGQDVALRCDPISGHVSLFWYQQALGQGPEFLTYFQNEAQLDKSGLPSDRFFAERPEGSVSTLKIQRTQQEDSAVYLCASSPPWGGGYTFGSGTRLTVV.